The 9 T cell receptor beta chains below were found in one sample sequenced in a study of T cell responses to AZD1222 COVID-19 vaccine (dated by TCRdb to the early 2020s). The time point label corresponds to: baseline before first vaccination. Receptors were amplified or captured by the immunoSEQ multiplex PCR assay. TCRdb provides this immuneACCESS table in a form limited to in-frame rearrangements. Some clones are lacking; in checked studies, under half of them reflect an unresolved V gene, and why the rest are absent is not known. The table for this sample lists 100,000 or so clones; over 85% of them were counted only once. The ten top clones hold roughly 2.2% of the sample. Source: peripheral blood, taken on day 0 of AZD1222 vaccination. The receptors shown here come from an adult in good health.

The V and J genes are TRBV6-1 and TRBJ2-5; 7 positions match TRBD1. The J segment lost 2 bases and the V segment lost 2 bases, leaving 5 bases of the junction unmatched. CDR3 length: 15 residues. CDR1 is MNHNS, CDR2 SASEGT, per germline. The CDR3 here is CASSEFWGQQETQYF. The CDR3 DNA reads TGTGCCAGCAGTGAATTTTGGGGACAGCAAGAGACCCAGTACTTC.

This chain connects TRBV7-2 to TRBJ2-1; 8 nucleotides match TRBD2. In germline, CDR1 is SGHTA, CDR2 FQGNSA. This CDR3 region has 15 residues. V was pared by 1 base and J by 8 bases, with 7 bases of the junction left unmatched. The CDR3 DNA sequence: TGTGCCAGCAGCTTAGTGGCGGGGGGTACAGATGAGCAGTTCTTC. Protein: CASSLVAGGTDEQFF.

V usage is TRBV6-5 and J usage is TRBJ1-5; unclear D gene. V was cut by 5 bases and J by 7 bases, with 12 bases left in between. The CDR3 totals 13 residues. Looked up from germline, CDR1 is MNHEY and CDR2 is SVGAGI. The CDR3 loop is CASSTRRWQPQHF. CDR3 sequence (DNA): TGTGCCAGCAGTACTCGAAGGTGGCAGCCCCAGCATTTT.

CDR3 sequence reads: CASTAHSPYEQYF. The CDR3 DNA follows: TGTGCCAGCACCGCACATAGCCCCTACGAGCAGTACTTC. V gene TRBV28 combines with J gene TRBJ2-7; D is unclear. The CDR3 consists of 13 residues. Germline CDR1 is MDHEN and CDR2 is SYDVKM. The ends were cut back, 7 bases at V and 2 bases at J, with 12 bases in the middle.

The chain combines TRBV6-5 with TRBJ2-3; D unresolved. The germline V and J ends were trimmed by 6 bases and 5 bases, with 12 bases remaining between them. Germline values: CDR1 MNHEY, CDR2 SVGAGI. The CDR3 spans 13 residues. The CDR3 DNA follows: TGTGCCAGCAGCCAAGACCTAGGAGATACGCAGTATTTT. Its protein is CASSQDLGDTQYF.

V gene TRBV25-1 combines with J gene TRBJ2-3, with D possibly being TRBD2 (6 bases). Trimming removed 2 bases from V and 1 base from J, with 13 bases in between. CDR1 is MGHDK, CDR2 SYGVNS, per germline. The CDR3 runs 16 residues. CDR3 in DNA: TGTGCCAGCAGTGAAGTGGAAACGGGAGGCACAGATACGCAGTATTTT. The encoded protein is CASSEVETGGTDTQYF.

The chain is built from TRBV6-1 and TRBJ1-2; D unresolved. CDR1 is MNHNS, CDR2 SASEGT, per germline. The CDR3 length is 15 residues. Trimming took 3 bases from V and 2 from J, leaving 13 bases between them. This CDR3 is CASSESPLQNYGYTF. DNA of the CDR3: TGTGCCAGCAGTGAGTCACCACTACAGAACTATGGCTACACCTTC.

The genes are TRBV3-1 (or the pseudogene TRBV3-2) and TRBJ2-7, with D possibly being TRBD1 (5 bases). From germline, CDR1 is LGHDT and CDR2 YNNKEL (reference sequence). V was clipped by 3 bases and J by 4 bases, with 22 bases between them. CDR3 length: 17 residues. CDR3 nucleotide sequence: TGTGCCAGCAGCCATCCTCAGGGATCCTCTCGCCTTTACGAGCAGTACTTC. It specifies CASSHPQGSSRLYEQYF.

The chain couples TRBV14 to TRBJ2-1; 8 nucleotides match TRBD2. The germline CDR1 and CDR2 sequences are SGHDN and FVKESK. The trim removed 1 base at V and 8 bases at J, leaving 13 bases unmatched. The CDR3 totals 17 residues. The CDR3 region has the DNA TGTGCCAGCAGCCAAGGTCTCGGGAGGGCCCGTTTCTATGAGCAGTTCTTC. Protein product: CASSQGLGRARFYEQFF. Filled out from reference TRBV14 and TRBJ2-1, the complete variable domain reads EAGVTQFPSHSVIEKGQTVTLRCDPISGHDNLYWYRRVMGKEIKFLLHFVKESKQDESGMPNNRFLAERTGGTYSTLKVQPAELEDSGVYFCASSQGLGRARFYEQFFGPGTRLTVL.